The present entry profiles one T cell receptor beta chain with its context. Its specificity is not known. V trimming: 3 bases; J trimming: 8 bases; junction bases outside the gene matches: 4. The CDR3 extends over 14 amino acids. The germline V gene has CDR1 SGHTA and CDR2 FQGNSA. The study profiled TCR beta VDJ and CDR3 using genomic DNA as template. TCRdb fed the reads into MiXCR, producing one record per CDR3 protein. The sample has roughly 180,000 distinct CDR3 sequences, around 65% seen once. The sample originates from a study of CD8+CD57+ T cells in acquired aplastic anemia. Study in general: 3.2 ug was the average amount of DNA from sorted CD4+ and CD8+ cells. Study results and limitations: Patients showed no significant difference from controls in CD8+ Simpson's diversity.

The sample taken for sequencing was sorted CD4+, CD8+, or CD8+CD57+ T cells (not recorded which) from PBMCs. The source is a human donor with severe aplastic anemia or a healthy control (not recorded which). The J gene is TRBJ2-1, the V gene TRBV7-2; the match to TRBD2 covers 10 bases. The CDR3 loop is CASSLSGRVDEQFF. The CDR3, as DNA: TGTGCCAGCAGCTTGAGCGGGAGGGTCGATGAGCAGTTCTTC.